The present T cell receptor (beta chain) was sequenced within a study of T cells after yellow fever vaccination. General study results and limits: The study re-detected most primary-vaccination clones after the booster (96% CD4, 88% CD8). The study noted that FACS-sorted repertoires could contain abundant clonotypes contaminating from the bulk population.

Notes on this clonotype: Its specificity is not known.

Germline V gene sequence: CDR1 SGHRS, CDR2 YFSETQ. The V end was cut by 1 base, the J end by 2 bases, with 8 bases between. This CDR3 contains 14 residues. A universal primer site and UMIs were added as TCR cDNA was made by 5'RACE template switching. TCRdb independently ran MiXCR on the 5' RACE reads; one entry per CDR3 protein. In the table there are 200,000 to 300,000 distinct CDR3 sequences, about 7.1% of which are singletons. This chain links TRBV5-1 with TRBJ2-3; D is unclear. This receptor was obtained from a man aged 25-40 years who received the YFV17D yellow fever vaccine. This specimen consisted of CD4+ T cells sorted from PBMCs, obtained 15 days after the yellow fever booster vaccination. The CDR3, as DNA: TGCGCCAGCAGCTTGTCCACAGACACAGATACGCAGTATTTT. Amino acid sequence: CASSLSTDTDTQYF.